This T cell receptor beta chain appears in the sequencing data of a study of T cell responses to AZD1222 COVID-19 vaccine. The CDR3 contains 13 residues. Trimming cost V 2 bases and J 2 bases, with 7 bases left between them. Looked up from germline, CDR1 is SGHVS and CDR2 is FNYEAQ. The study, taken as a whole, reports: Spike-spanning, vaccine-associated CD4 TCRs were dominant at 160-218 and 743-854. Clonal diversity may have been underestimated, and the donors were mostly white British, with more females than males. Just a handful of AZD1222 recipients were seropositive at baseline.

Whether given at about 4 or about 12 weeks, second doses were pooled. As to this clone: Its antigen is unknown.

TCRdb's copy holds only in-frame clones and misses some; the assay was immunoSEQ multiplex PCR. The sample contains roughly 120,000 clones, approximately 86% of which appear only once. The specimen was peripheral blood, collected 28 days after the second AZD1222 dose. The rearrangement uses TRBV7-6 and TRBJ2-7; TRBD1 might be the D (6 bases). The sequence was collected from an adult who received the AZD1222 COVID-19 vaccine. CDR3 coding DNA: TGTGCCAGCAGCTTACAGGGGACCTACGAGCAGTACTTC. It specifies CASSLQGTYEQYF.